The T cell receptor beta chain under discussion was sequenced for a study of T cell repertoires in cytomegalovirus infection. The V and J ends lost 4 bases and 4 bases, in that order; junction bases with no gene match: 9. The CDR3 has 15 amino acids. Germline V CDR1 and CDR2: SGHTA, FQGNSA. TCRdb processed the reads anew with MiXCR; each CDR3 protein has one entry. The sample gives over 150,000 distinct CDR3 sequences, approximately 19% of which show up once; approximately 2.9% is in the top ten. The sample holds a few counts of this clonotype. The sample consisted of PBMCs. The chain uses TRBV7-2 and TRBJ2-5; TRBD1 matches at 7 bases. This sequence originates from a human donor in good health (CMV status not recorded). Some clones in this sample may be carry-over from other donors' samples. The chain's CDR3 is CASSSPGQLRETQYF. The CDR3 nucleotides read TGTGCCAGCAGCTCCCCGGGACAGCTCAGAGAGACCCAGTACTTC.